The 29 T cell receptor beta chains below were found in one sample sequenced in a study of blood T cell repertoires in COVID-19. Produced via immunoSEQ multiplex PCR; TCRdb's table is partial and in-frame only. The table lists around 230,000 clones, more than 65% of them singletons. Sequenced material: peripheral blood. The receptors originated from a man aged 40-49 years who had recovered from COVID-19.

CDR3 residues: CASSKAGRPTDTQYF. CDR3 nucleotide sequence: TGTGCCAGCAGTAAGGCGGGGCGGCCCACAGATACGCAGTATTTT. This chain connects TRBV7-9 to TRBJ2-3, with D possibly TRBD2 on 6 matching bases. Germline CDR1 reads SEHNR; CDR2 reads FQNEAQ (reference sequence). This CDR3 spans 15 amino acids. Trimming cost V 6 bases and J 2 bases, with 15 bases left between them.

The chain joins TRBV7-2 to TRBJ2-1; D ambiguous. The V end was cut by 3 bases, the J end by 8 bases, with 14 bases between. The germline V gene encodes CDR1 SGHTA and CDR2 FQGNSA. The CDR3 covers 14 residues. The CDR3 region is CASSFRIVRDEQFF. The CDR3 nucleotides are TGTGCCAGCAGCTTTAGAATTGTTCGTGATGAGCAGTTCTTC.

The chain carries TRBV9 and TRBJ2-1, with D perhaps TRBD1 (6 bases). The germline V gene encodes CDR1 SGDLS and CDR2 YYNGEE. The CDR3 totals 15 residues. V lost 6 bases and J 1 base, leaving 14 bases between the germline ends. CDR3: CASNARDTSYNEQFF. The DNA for the CDR3 is TGTGCCAGCAACGCCCGGGACACATCCTACAATGAGCAGTTCTTC.

The V call is TRBV10-2, the J call TRBJ1-5; 7 bases are shared with TRBD1. CDR3 size: 14 residues. The germline V gene encodes CDR1 WSHSY and CDR2 SAAADI. The trim removed 3 bases at V and 4 bases at J, leaving 3 bases unmatched. This CDR3 is CASSEGGRNQPQHF. CDR3 in DNA: TGCGCCAGCAGTGAAGGGGGCAGGAATCAGCCCCAGCATTTT.

The V call is TRBV6-5, the J call TRBJ1-2; D might be TRBD1 (6 bases). V lost 7 bases and J 7 bases, leaving 13 bases between the germline ends. The CDR3 totals 12 residues. CDR1 is MNHEY, CDR2 SVGAGI, per germline. The CDR3 is CASMNRVAGYTF. DNA of the CDR3: TGTGCCAGCATGAACAGGGTGGCTGGCTACACCTTC.

The chain has TRBV14 and TRBJ1-1, with unresolved D. The V end lost 4 bases, the J end lost 6 bases, and 9 bases lay between the germline ends. Germline V gene lookup returns CDR1 SGHDN and CDR2 FVKESK. This CDR3 spans 12 amino acids. CDR3 DNA: TGTGCCAGCAGCCCGAAACTCGCTGAAGCTTTCTTT. Protein: CASSPKLAEAFF.

V gene TRBV11-2 combines with J gene TRBJ2-5, with 10 bases identical to TRBD1. Per the germline V gene, CDR1 is SGHAT and CDR2 is FQNNGV. The CDR3 is 16 residues long. V was pared by 5 bases and J by 2 bases, with 8 bases of the junction left unmatched. The CDR3 spells CASSPRQGARQETQYF. In DNA form, the CDR3 reads TGTGCCAGCAGCCCGCGACAGGGGGCTAGGCAAGAGACCCAGTACTTC.

The CDR3 nucleotides are TGTGCCAGCAGCGTAGTACTAGAGGGGGCCCAGTACTTC. Its protein is CASSVVLEGAQYF. The rearrangement links TRBV9 to TRBJ2-5, with TRBD1 as a possible D gene (6 bases). The germline gives CDR1 SGDLS, CDR2 YYNGEE. Deletions cut 0 bases from V and 9 bases from J, with 12 bases between. This CDR3 has 13 amino acids.

V and J are TRBV5-1 and TRBJ2-2; weak D call: TRBD2 (6 bases). CDR1 is SGHRS and CDR2 is YFSETQ in the germline V gene. The V gene lost 0 bases and the J gene lost 6 bases, with 15 bases spanning the gap. This CDR3 spans 16 amino acids. The CDR3 DNA is TGCGCCAGCAGCTTGGCCGCGACTAGTCCCCCCGGGGAGCTGTTTTTT. Residues: CASSLAATSPPGELFF.

V gene TRBV5-1 combines with J gene TRBJ2-1, with 9 bases aligning to TRBD2. Trimming took 2 bases from V and 7 from J; bases not matched to a gene: 7. Germline CDR1 and CDR2: SGHRS and YFSETQ. The CDR3 is made up of 15 amino acids. The CDR3, as DNA: TGCGCCAGCAGCTTTCTTAGCGGGGGAGGGAATGAGCAGTTCTTC. As protein: CASSFLSGGGNEQFF.

This clone has just a few counts. V usage is TRBV10-3 and J usage is TRBJ1-6; perhaps TRBD1 as D (5 bases). The CDR3 extends over 16 amino acids. The germline V gene encodes CDR1 ENHRY and CDR2 SYGVKD. Trimming took off 1 base at V and 9 bases at J, with 16 bases between the two ends. CDR3 DNA: TGTGCCATCAGTGAGTTTGGGGGGTTAGGGTCTTCACCCCTCCACTTT. This sequence encodes CAISEFGGLGSSPLHF.

The chain uses TRBV6-2 or TRBV6-3 and TRBJ2-2; D possibly corresponds to TRBD1 (6 bases). Germline CDR1 is MNHEY and CDR2 is SVGEGT. The CDR3 is 14 amino acids. Deletions cut 2 bases from V and 5 bases from J, with 9 bases between. CDR3 amino acids: CASSYRGITGELFF. Written as DNA, the CDR3 is TGTGCCAGCAGTTACAGGGGGATTACCGGGGAGCTGTTTTTT.

This clone appeared a few times. This chain connects TRBV11-3 to TRBJ1-5, with 8 nucleotides matching TRBD1. Unmatched junction bases numbered 3, after V lost 4 bases and J lost 1 base. This CDR3 is built from 15 residues. Germline assignment: CDR1 SGHNT and CDR2 YENEEA. In DNA form, the CDR3 reads TGTGCCAGCAGCTCTGACAGGGGCAGCAATCAGCCCCAGCATTTT. This sequence encodes CASSSDRGSNQPQHF. Full variable domain (rest looked up from reference TRBV11-3 and TRBJ1-5): EAGVVQSPRYKIIEKKQPVAFWCNPISGHNTLYWYLQNLGQGPELLIRYENEEAVDDSQLPKDRFSAERLKGVDSTLKIQPAELGDSAVYLCASSSDRGSNQPQHFGDGTRLSIL.

This clone was counted between two and nine times. The chain recombines TRBV5-1 with TRBJ2-7, with TRBD2 matching 10 bases. Trimming at V came to 9 bases and at J to 2 bases, leaving 8 bases not matched to a gene. This CDR3 has 14 residues. CDR1 is SGHRS and CDR2 is YFSETQ in the germline V gene. The CDR3 loop is CATSITSGTYEQYF. The CDR3 DNA follows: TGCGCCACCTCAATCACTAGCGGGACCTACGAGCAGTACTTC.

The V call is TRBV3-1 (or the pseudogene TRBV3-2), the J call TRBJ1-2; 7 bases are shared with TRBD1. V lost 5 bases, J lost 10 bases, and 10 bases stayed unmatched. CDR3 length: 13 residues. Germline V gene sequence: CDR1 LGHDT, CDR2 YNNKEL (reference sequence). The CDR3 loop is CASSNRDSGAYTF. The CDR3 bases are TGTGCCAGCAGCAACCGGGACAGTGGAGCCTACACCTTC.

J is TRBJ2-3 and V is TRBV10-3, with D maybe TRBD1 (6 bases). V was clipped by 6 bases and J by 3 bases, with 16 bases between them. This CDR3 is 15 amino acids long. The germline CDR1 and CDR2 sequences are ENHRY and SYGVKD. In nucleotides, the CDR3 is TGTGCCATCAGCCCAAAGACAGGAGCGACAGATACGCAGTATTTT. Residues: CAISPKTGATDTQYF.

The genes are TRBV27 and TRBJ2-1; tentative D call: TRBD1 (8 bases). The CDR3 totals 15 residues. Trimming took 7 bases from V and 7 from J, leaving 20 bases between them. Germline lookup yields CDR1 MNHEY and CDR2 SMNVEV (reference sequence). The CDR3 DNA follows: TGTGCCAGCAAGCTCGGACAGGGAGGGGGAAATGAGCAGTTCTTC. Translating gives CASKLGQGGGNEQFF.

The rearrangement uses TRBV5-4 and TRBJ2-5, with a tentative D call TRBD2 (6 bases). Germline V lookup: CDR1 SGHNT, CDR2 YYREEE (reference sequence). V lost 4 bases to trimming and J lost 2 bases, with 9 bases between them. This CDR3 spans 13 amino acids. CDR3 amino acids: CASSPTRQETQYF. CDR3 DNA: TGTGCCAGCAGCCCGACTAGACAAGAGACCCAGTACTTC. Based on the CDR3 plus reference TRBV5-4 and TRBJ2-5, the full variable domain is ETGVTQSPTHLIKTRGQQVTLRCSSQSGHNTVSWYQQALGQGPQFIFQYYREEENGRGNFPPRFSGLQFPNYSSELNVNALELDDSALYLCASSPTRQETQYFGPGTRLLVL.

This clone has a single count. The rearrangement uses TRBV12-5 and TRBJ2-2, with a weak D call TRBD2 (5 bases). Trimming removed 0 bases from V and 1 base from J, with 6 bases in between. The CDR3 runs to 15 residues. CDR1 and CDR2 (germline): LGHNT, FRNRAP. CDR3 residues: CASGLVLENTGELFF. The CDR3 DNA follows: TGTGCTAGTGGTTTGGTACTAGAGAACACCGGGGAGCTGTTTTTT.

The table lists this clone with a few counts. The V gene is TRBV30, the J gene TRBJ1-5; possible D gene TRBD1, 5 bases. CDR1 and CDR2 from the germline V gene are GTSNPN and SVGIG (reference sequence). This CDR3 has 15 residues. With 2 bases removed from V and 7 bases from J, the gap between germline ends came to 18 bases. The CDR3 bases are TGTGCCTGGAGTTCCCCGGGGACTTTGGAGCAGCCCCAGCATTTT. This sequence encodes CAWSSPGTLEQPQHF.

The gene calls are TRBV4-3 and TRBJ2-2; TRBD2 agrees at 8 bases. Per germline, CDR1 LGHNA and CDR2 YSLEER. After removal of 0 bases from V and 1 base from J, the junction contained 7 bases not matched to a gene. The CDR3 consists of 18 residues. Here the CDR3 reads CASSQERLAPLNTGELFF. Here the CDR3 DNA reads TGCGCCAGCAGCCAAGAGCGACTAGCGCCTTTGAACACCGGGGAGCTGTTTTTT.

The genes are TRBV5-1 and TRBJ1-1; D might be TRBD1 (6 bases). Germline V gene lookup returns CDR1 SGHRS and CDR2 YFSETQ. This CDR3 comprises 13 residues. V gave up 5 bases and J gave up 1 base, with 9 bases separating them. DNA for the CDR3: TGCGCCAGCAGGGCACAGGGGAACACTGAAGCTTTCTTT. It encodes CASRAQGNTEAFF. Together with reference TRBV5-1 and TRBJ1-1, the CDR3 gives the full variable domain: KAGVTQTPRYLIKTRGQQVTLSCSPISGHRSVSWYQQTPGQGLQFLFEYFSETQRNKGNFPGRFSGRQFSNSRSEMNVSTLELGDSALYLCASRAQGNTEAFFGQGTRLTVV.

This sequence joins TRBV9 and TRBJ2-7, with D perhaps TRBD2 (6 bases). Trimming removed 0 bases at V and 9 bases at J, with 16 bases between. Germline V CDR1 and CDR2: SGDLS, YYNGEE. This CDR3 spans 14 amino acids. Here the CDR3 reads CASSVESLAGRQYF. The CDR3 nucleotides are TGTGCCAGCAGCGTAGAAAGTCTGGCGGGAAGGCAGTACTTC.

The V and J genes are TRBV19 and TRBJ1-2; D ambiguous. The CDR3 consists of 12 residues. The V gene's germline CDR1 is LNHDA and CDR2 SQIVND (reference sequence). V lost 10 bases, J lost 3 bases, and 12 bases lay in between. DNA of the CDR3: TGTGCCACTGAAGCCCAAGACTATGGCTACACCTTC. Translating it yields CATEAQDYGYTF.

The V gene is TRBV21-1, the J gene TRBJ1-2. TRBV21-1 constitutes a pseudogene. The CDR3 has 16 residues. CDR3 sequence (DNA): TGTGCCAGCAGCAAAGGAGTCAGGAGGATTAACTATGGCTACACCTTC. Translating it yields CASSKGVRRINYGYTF.

This chain links TRBV11-2 with TRBJ2-2; the D is unclear. CDR1 and CDR2 from the germline V gene are SGHAT and FQNNGV. The V end lost 0 bases, the J end lost 2 bases, and 4 bases lay between the germline ends. The CDR3 sequence is 14 residues long. The chain's CDR3 is CASSLETNTGELFF. The CDR3 coding sequence is TGTGCCAGCAGCTTAGAGACTAACACCGGGGAGCTGTTTTTT.

This chain links TRBV3-1 (or the pseudogene TRBV3-2) with TRBJ2-1, with 10 bases identical to TRBD2. This CDR3 spans 14 amino acids. The germline gives CDR1 LGHDT, CDR2 YNNKEL (reference sequence). V shed 2 bases, J shed 12 bases, and the junction held 7 bases outside the gene matches. The DNA for the CDR3 is TGTGCCAGCAGCCAATGGAAGCGGGGGGGCGGGCAGTTCTTC. Its translation is CASSQWKRGGGQFF.

This sequence joins TRBV30 and TRBJ1-6; a weak D match, TRBD1 (6 bases). The CDR3 is 13 residues long. CDR1 and CDR2 from the germline V gene are GTSNPN and SVGIG (reference sequence). Trimming shortened V by 4 bases and J by 5 bases, and 9 bases separated the two germline ends. The chain's CDR3 is CAWKGVDNSPLHF. The CDR3 DNA follows: TGTGCCTGGAAGGGGGTCGATAATTCACCCCTCCACTTT.

The rearrangement joins TRBV30 to TRBJ2-1, with D unclear. The germline CDR1 and CDR2 sequences are GTSNPN and SVGIG (reference sequence). The CDR3 is made up of 15 amino acids. V shed 0 bases and J shed 1 base, with 10 bases lying between them. Here the CDR3 reads CAWSVGFGSYNEQFF. In DNA, the CDR3 is TGTGCCTGGAGTGTTGGTTTCGGGTCCTACAATGAGCAGTTCTTC.